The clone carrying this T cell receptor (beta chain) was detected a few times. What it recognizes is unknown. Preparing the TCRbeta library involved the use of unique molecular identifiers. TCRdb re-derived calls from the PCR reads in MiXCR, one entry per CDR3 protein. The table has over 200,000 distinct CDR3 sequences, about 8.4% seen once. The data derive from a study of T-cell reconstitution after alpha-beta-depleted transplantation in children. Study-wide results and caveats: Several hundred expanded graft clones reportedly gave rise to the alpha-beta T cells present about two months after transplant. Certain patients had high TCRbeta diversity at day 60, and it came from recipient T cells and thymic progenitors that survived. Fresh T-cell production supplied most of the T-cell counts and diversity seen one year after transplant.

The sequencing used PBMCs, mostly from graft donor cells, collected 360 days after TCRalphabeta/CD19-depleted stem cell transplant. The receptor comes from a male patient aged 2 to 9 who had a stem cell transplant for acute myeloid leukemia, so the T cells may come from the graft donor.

CDR3 nucleotide sequence: TGTGCCAGCAGCCAAGGGGACAGTAATGAAAAACTGTTTTTT. Translating gives CASSQGDSNEKLFF. The rearrangement links TRBV4-2 to TRBJ1-4; 7 bases agree with TRBD1. V shed 1 base and J 4 bases; nucleotides not matched to a gene: 0. The CDR3 sequence is 14 residues long. The germline V gene encodes CDR1 LGHNA and CDR2 YNFKEQ.